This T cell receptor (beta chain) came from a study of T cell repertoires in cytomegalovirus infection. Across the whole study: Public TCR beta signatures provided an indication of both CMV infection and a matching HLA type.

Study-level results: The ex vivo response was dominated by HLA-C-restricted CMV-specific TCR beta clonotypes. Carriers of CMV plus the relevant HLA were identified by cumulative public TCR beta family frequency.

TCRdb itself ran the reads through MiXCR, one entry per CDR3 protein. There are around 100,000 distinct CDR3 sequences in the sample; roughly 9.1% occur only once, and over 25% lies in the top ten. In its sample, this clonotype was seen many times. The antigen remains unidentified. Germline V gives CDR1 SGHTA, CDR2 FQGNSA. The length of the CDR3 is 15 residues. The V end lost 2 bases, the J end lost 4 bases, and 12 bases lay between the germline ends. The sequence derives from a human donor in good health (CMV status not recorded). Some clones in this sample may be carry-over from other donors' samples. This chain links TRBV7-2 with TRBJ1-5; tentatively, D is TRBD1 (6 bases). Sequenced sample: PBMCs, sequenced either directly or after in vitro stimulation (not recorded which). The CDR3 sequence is CASSLKAGHNQPQHF. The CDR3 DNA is TGTGCCAGCAGCTTAAAAGCGGGACATAATCAGCCCCAGCATTTT.